This TCR beta chain appears in the sequencing data of a study of blood T cell repertoires in COVID-19. At the level of the study: Samples came from the United States, Italy and Spain, spanning acute and convalescent COVID-19.

In the original analysis: For nucleated cells, counts were estimated from reference gene primer amplification. The assay was immunoSEQ multiplex PCR, and TCRdb's table has in-frame clones only and misses some. From that table come the V and J calls and clone size; the DNA was used to work out D and trimming. The repertoire consists of about 250,000 clones, with roughly nine tenths occurring once and the leading ten covering around 6%. V was pared by 0 bases and J by 4 bases, with 12 bases between. Germline assignment: CDR1 SQVTM and CDR2 ANQGSEA. The CDR3 runs to 14 residues. The receptor was isolated from a woman in her 30s with acute COVID-19. Sequencing input: PBMCs or T cells enriched from blood (not recorded which). V is TRBV29-1 and J is TRBJ2-5, with D possibly TRBD2 on 6 matching bases. DNA for the CDR3: TGCAGCGTTGAAGATGGGGCGGGGCGAGAGACCCAGTACTTC. This sequence encodes CSVEDGAGRETQYF.